This T cell receptor beta chain was documented in a study of T cell changes during pregnancy in multiple sclerosis. Trimming removed 4 bases from V and 2 bases from J; junction bases left unmatched: 3. This CDR3 comprises 15 residues. The V gene's germline CDR1 is SGHTA and CDR2 FQGTGA. The assay was immunoSEQ multiplex PCR, and TCRdb's table has in-frame clones only and misses some. This table holds tens of thousands of clones, approximately 90% found once. The chain recombines TRBV7-3 with TRBJ2-3; TRBD2 matches at 10 bases. Sequenced material: peripheral blood, taken before pregnancy. This TCR was recovered from a female donor with multiple sclerosis, enrolled in a pregnancy study. CDR3 amino acids: CASSSSGGITDTQYF. CDR3 coding DNA: TGTGCCAGCAGCTCTAGCGGGGGCATCACAGATACGCAGTATTTT.